This T cell receptor (beta chain) came from a study of blood T cell repertoires in COVID-19. Overall study context: Acute-phase and convalescent COVID-19 samples originated in the United States, Italy and Spain. In each case, the material was cDNA or gDNA derived from T cells, B-cell-depleted T cells, or PBMCs.

Per the study methods: Reference gene primer amplification gave nucleated cell count estimates. Profiled with immunoSEQ multiplex PCR; TCRdb holds only in-frame clones, not every one. The DNA gave D and trimming, while V, J and clone size come from that table. Of 60,000 to 85,000 clones listed, roughly nine tenths are singletons. This clone has a handful of counts. A Seattle source enrolled patients during active infection and followed them longitudinally. Sequencing was done on a sample of peripheral blood. This sequence originates from a woman between 45 and 65 years old with COVID-19, enrolled during active disease.

The CDR3 region is CASSKRKGRQVRF. CDR3 in DNA: TGTGCCAGCAGCAAAAGGAAGGGGCGGCAGGTCCGCTTC. The chain joins TRBV21-1 to TRBJ2-7; TRBD1, the D gene given by the table, was not confirmed from the DNA. TRBV21-1 is labeled a pseudogene. The CDR3 loop spans 13 amino acids.